Below, 22 T cell receptor beta chains from the same sample are listed, as sequenced in a study of cytotoxic CD8 clonotypes in ibrutinib-treated CLL. Method: immunoSEQ multiplex PCR; TCRdb's copy keeps in-frame clones and lacks some. The sample holds some 50,000 clones, 50% to 70% seen once. Sequencing used PBMCs, obtained after 24 months of ibrutinib treatment. These receptors came from a human donor with chronic lymphocytic leukemia.

The chain is built from TRBV6-1 and TRBJ1-1, with D unclear. CDR1 and CDR2 from the germline V gene are MNHNS and SASEGT. The CDR3 is 13 amino acids. Trimming removed 6 bases at V and 4 bases at J, with 12 bases between. CDR3 protein: CASRERAVTEAFF. CDR3 nucleotides: TGTGCCAGCAGGGAGCGGGCGGTCACTGAAGCTTTCTTT.

The chain recombines TRBV13 with TRBJ2-7, with a possible D match to TRBD2 (6 bases). Germline lookup yields CDR1 PRHDT and CDR2 FYEKMQ (reference sequence). Trimming pared 5 bases from V and 4 bases from J, leaving 18 bases between. The CDR3 spans 15 residues. The CDR3 loop is CASSRSGRGSYEQYF. As DNA, the CDR3 is TGTGCCAGCAGCCGCTCGGGGCGGGGAAGTTACGAGCAGTACTTC.

The chain employs TRBV6-5 and TRBJ1-3, with unresolved D. Deletions cut 3 bases from V and 2 bases from J, with 11 bases between. Per germline, CDR1 MNHEY and CDR2 SVGAGI. This CDR3 is built from 15 residues. CDR3 bases: TGTGCCAGCAGTTATCAGGCCCTTCCTGGAAACACCATATATTTT. Its protein is CASSYQALPGNTIYF.

This clone was detected once. CDR3 protein: CASSPLLSGISYEQYF. The CDR3 DNA sequence: TGCGCCAGCAGCCCCTTGCTAAGCGGGATCTCCTACGAGCAGTACTTC. The V gene is TRBV4-1, the J gene TRBJ2-7; 7 bases fit TRBD2. From germline, CDR1 is MGHRA and CDR2 YSYEKL. The V gene end was trimmed by 4 bases and the J gene end by 0 bases; junction bases not matched to a gene: 9. This CDR3 comprises 16 residues.

J is TRBJ1-6 and V is TRBV5-6; D is perhaps TRBD1 (5 bases). The germline V gene encodes CDR1 SGHDT and CDR2 YYEEEE. The CDR3 totals 13 residues. The V gene lost 1 base and the J gene lost 9 bases, with 8 bases spanning the gap. The CDR3 sequence: CASSLSGGSPLHF. The CDR3 nucleotides read TGTGCCAGCAGCTTGTCTGGGGGTTCACCCCTCCACTTT.

The chain combines TRBV9 with TRBJ1-2, with D tentatively TRBD1 (5 bases). This CDR3 is 13 amino acids long. The V end was cut by 0 bases, the J end by 8 bases, with 11 bases between. The germline CDR1 and CDR2 sequences are SGDLS and YYNGEE. In nucleotides, the CDR3 is TGTGCCAGCAGCGTAGATCAGGGTGGCGGCTACACCTTC. Amino acid sequence: CASSVDQGGGYTF.

V gene TRBV4-1 combines with J gene TRBJ1-1; D is possibly TRBD1 (6 bases). Trimming took 0 bases from V and 0 from J, leaving 14 bases between them. This CDR3 has 17 amino acids. Germline CDR1 is MGHRA and CDR2 is YSYEKL. DNA of the CDR3: TGCGCCAGCAGCCAAGATCGGAGGGGGGTCATGAACACTGAAGCTTTCTTT. This sequence encodes CASSQDRRGVMNTEAFF.

The chain is built from TRBV7-2 and TRBJ2-7; the D call may be TRBD1 or TRBD2 (6 bases each). Germline V gene sequence: CDR1 SGHTA, CDR2 FQGNSA. This CDR3 has 16 residues. V was clipped by 5 bases and J by 3 bases, with 20 bases between them. The CDR3, as DNA: TGTGCCAGCAGCCGACCGGGGCGGGACATTGGCTACGAGCAGTACTTC. This sequence encodes CASSRPGRDIGYEQYF. The whole variable domain, filled in from reference TRBV7-2 and TRBJ2-7, reads GAGVSQSPSNKVTEKGKDVELRCDPISGHTALYWYRQSLGQGLEFLIYFQGNSAPDKSGLPSDRFSAERTGGSVSTLTIQRTQQEDSAVYLCASSRPGRDIGYEQYFGPGTRLTVT.

This clone has a single count. The J gene is TRBJ2-3, the V gene TRBV5-1; D perhaps matches TRBD1 (5 bases). CDR1 and CDR2 (germline): SGHRS, YFSETQ. The CDR3 spans 15 residues. The V end was cut by 0 bases, the J end by 8 bases, with 16 bases between. The CDR3 reads CASSLEPISRGTQYF. The CDR3 bases are TGCGCCAGCAGCTTGGAACCTATAAGTAGGGGTACGCAGTATTTT.

V is TRBV30 and J is TRBJ1-2; weak D call: TRBD1 (5 bases). The CDR3 spans 16 residues. The V gene's germline CDR1 is GTSNPN and CDR2 SVGIG (reference sequence). Between the trimmed V and J ends, which lost 0 bases and 1 base, there was a span of 15 bases. CDR3 protein: CAWSVRAGRSNYGYTF. The CDR3 nucleotides read TGTGCCTGGAGTGTACGGGCGGGACGGAGTAACTATGGCTACACCTTC.

The chain carries TRBV7-2 and TRBJ2-1; the D gene is possibly TRBD2 (7 bases). CDR1 and CDR2 (germline): SGHTA, FQGNSA. The ends were cut back, 2 bases at V and 7 bases at J, with 21 bases in the middle. The CDR3 is 17 residues long. The CDR3 DNA reads as TGTGCCAGCAGCTTACCCTACCGAGGGGGGAGGGGGAATGAGCAGTTCTTC. Its protein product is CASSLPYRGGRGNEQFF.

Here the CDR3 DNA reads TGTGCCAGCAGTACACCCATTGACAGTTACGAGCAGTACTTC. Its protein is CASSTPIDSYEQYF. This chain joins TRBV28 and TRBJ2-7, with D possibly matching TRBD1 (5 bases). CDR3 length equals 14 residues. V was pared by 5 bases and J by 4 bases, with 15 bases between. Germline V CDR1 and CDR2: MDHEN, SYDVKM.

The CDR3 protein is CASSLGRNTGELFF. In DNA, the CDR3 is TGTGCCAGCAGCTTGGGACGGAACACCGGGGAGCTGTTTTTT. The genes are TRBV7-2 and TRBJ2-2; the D gene could be TRBD1 or TRBD2 (5 bases each). This CDR3 region has 14 residues. V shed 3 bases and J shed 1 base, with 6 bases lying between them. CDR1 is SGHTA and CDR2 is FQGNSA in the germline V gene.

This clone was counted a few times. V usage is TRBV7-8 and J usage is TRBJ1-5; D unclear. CDR3 length: 14 amino acids. Trimming left V 2 bases short and J 9 bases short, with 14 bases between. The germline CDR1 and CDR2 sequences are SGHVS and FQNEAQ. As DNA, the CDR3 is TGTGCCAGCAGCTTACGTCTCGGAGGGTGGCCCCAGCATTTT. Amino acid sequence: CASSLRLGGWPQHF.

The rearrangement uses TRBV11-2 and TRBJ1-3; no reliable D call. Trimming left V 0 bases short and J 7 bases short, with 7 bases between. The germline gives CDR1 SGHAT, CDR2 FQNNGV. CDR3 length: 13 amino acids. The CDR3 loop is CASSLDLMNTIYF. The CDR3 DNA follows: TGTGCCAGCAGCTTAGATCTCATGAACACCATATATTTT.

The chain combines TRBV7-2 with TRBJ1-3; no clear D gene. CDR1 and CDR2 (germline): SGHTA, FQGNSA. The length of the CDR3 is 13 residues. The V and J ends lost 6 bases and 4 bases respectively, with 10 bases between them. CDR3 sequence: CASSPGRGNTIYF. The CDR3 nucleotides are TGTGCCAGCAGTCCAGGTCGGGGAAACACCATATATTTT.

This clone was counted ten times or more. It is unclear where the CDR3 begins or ends on the DNA, so no DNA is shown, and the CDR3 is as TCRdb lists it. The chain joins TRBV6-6 to TRBJ1-3. Inclusive of both ends, the CDR3 amounts to 16 amino acids. Germline V gene sequence: CDR1 MNHNY, CDR2 SVGAGI (reference sequence). The CDR3 spells CASSTSEGGSGNTIYF.

In this sample, this clone turned up a few times. This chain links TRBV2 with TRBJ2-5; 10 bases line up with TRBD2. Germline V gene sequence: CDR1 SNHLY, CDR2 FYNNEI. V trimming: 8 bases; J trimming: 5 bases; junction bases outside the gene matches: 11. The CDR3 covers 15 residues. CDR3 protein: CASSTSSGSRETQYF. CDR3 sequence (DNA): TGTGCCAGCTCCACCTCTAGCGGGAGCAGGGAGACCCAGTACTTC.

The rearrangement uses TRBV6-1 and TRBJ2-7; D is possibly TRBD2 (6 bases). Trimming stripped 6 bases from V and 3 bases from J, with 9 bases between. From germline, CDR1 is MNHNS and CDR2 SASEGT. This CDR3 comprises 12 residues. CDR3 residues: CASSMEGYEQYV. The CDR3 nucleotides are TGTGCCAGCAGCATGGAGGGCTACGAGCAGTACGTC.

The DNA for the CDR3 is TGTGCCACCAGCAGAGATATAGCGGTTTGGGCCGACTATGGCTACACCTTC. This encodes CATSRDIAVWADYGYTF. The chain couples TRBV15 to TRBJ1-2; D is ambiguous. V was shortened by 0 bases and J by 3 bases, with 17 bases between the two germline ends. Per the germline V gene, CDR1 is LNHNV and CDR2 is YYDKDF (reference sequence). The CDR3 is 17 residues long.

This clone has just one count. The chain joins TRBV7-9 to TRBJ2-7; TRBD1 matches at 9 bases. The V segment lost 3 bases and the J segment 3 bases; nucleotides outside the gene matches: 3. This CDR3 region has 14 residues. Per the germline V gene, CDR1 is SEHNR and CDR2 is FQNEAQ (reference sequence). The chain's CDR3 is CASSFKGQGYEQYF. The DNA for the CDR3 is TGTGCCAGCAGCTTCAAGGGACAGGGCTACGAGCAGTACTTC.

V and J are TRBV6-1 and TRBJ2-4; 7 nucleotides line up with TRBD1. CDR3 size: 11 residues. The V segment lost 8 bases and the J segment 14 bases; nucleotides outside the gene matches: 9. From germline, CDR1 is MNHNS and CDR2 SASEGT. The CDR3 nucleotides read TGTGCCAGCCTCTTGGGACAGAGAAAGTACTTC. Protein: CASLLGQRKYF.